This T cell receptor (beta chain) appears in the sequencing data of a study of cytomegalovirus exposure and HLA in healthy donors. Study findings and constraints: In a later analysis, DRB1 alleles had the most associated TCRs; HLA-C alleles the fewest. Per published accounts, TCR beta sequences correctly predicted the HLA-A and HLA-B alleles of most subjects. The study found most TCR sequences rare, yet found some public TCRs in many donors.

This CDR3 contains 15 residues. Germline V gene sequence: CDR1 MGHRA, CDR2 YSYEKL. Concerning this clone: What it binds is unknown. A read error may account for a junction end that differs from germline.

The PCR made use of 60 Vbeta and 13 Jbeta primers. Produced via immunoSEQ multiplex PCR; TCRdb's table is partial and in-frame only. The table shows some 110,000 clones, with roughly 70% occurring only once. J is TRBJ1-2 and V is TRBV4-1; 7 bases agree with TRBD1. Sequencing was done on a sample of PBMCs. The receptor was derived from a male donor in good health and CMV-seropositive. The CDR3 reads CASSQEGQLSRGYPF. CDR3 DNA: TGCGCCAGCAGCCAAGAGGGACAGCTAAGTCGAGGCTACCCCTTC.